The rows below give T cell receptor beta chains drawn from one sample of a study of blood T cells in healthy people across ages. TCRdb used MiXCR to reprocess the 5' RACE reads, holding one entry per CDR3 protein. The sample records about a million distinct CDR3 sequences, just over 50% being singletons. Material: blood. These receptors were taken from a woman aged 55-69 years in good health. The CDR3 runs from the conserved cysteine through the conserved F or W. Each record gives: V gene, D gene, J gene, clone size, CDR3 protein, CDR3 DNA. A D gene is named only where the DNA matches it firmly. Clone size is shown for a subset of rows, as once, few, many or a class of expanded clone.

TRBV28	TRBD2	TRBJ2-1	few	CASRYLAGPYNEQFF	TGTGCCAGCAGATATCTAGCGGGACCCTACAATGAGCAGTTCTTC
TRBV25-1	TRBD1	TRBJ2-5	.	CASSEAAGGRETQYF	TGTGCCAGCAGTGAAGCGGCAGGGGGTAGGGAGACCCAGTACTTC
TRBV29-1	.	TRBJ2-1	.	CSVEEKYNEQFF	TGCAGCGTTGAAGAGAAATACAATGAGCAGTTCTTC
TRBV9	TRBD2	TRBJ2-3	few	CASSVGSGVGDTQYF	TGTGCCAGCAGCGTAGGCAGCGGGGTGGGAGATACGCAGTATTTT
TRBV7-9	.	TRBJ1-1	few	CASSLPRVPEAFF	TGTGCCAGCAGCTTACCCAGGGTCCCTGAAGCTTTCTTT
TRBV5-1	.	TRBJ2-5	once	CASSFGSGGSYNEQYF	TGCGCCAGCAGCTTCGGTAGCGGTGGCTCCTACAATGAGCAGTACTTC
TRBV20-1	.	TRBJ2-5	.	CSARPVPGTQYF	TGCAGTGCTAGACCCGTCCCCGGCACCCAGTACTTC
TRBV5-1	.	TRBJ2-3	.	CASSFRDGDTQYF	TGCGCCAGCAGCTTCCGGGACGGAGATACGCAGTATTTT
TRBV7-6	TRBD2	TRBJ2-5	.	CASSPLAGAKQETQYF	TGTGCCAGCAGCCCACTAGCGGGAGCCAAACAAGAGACCCAGTACTTC
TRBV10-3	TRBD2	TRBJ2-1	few	CAISGTSGHNEQFF	TGTGCCATCAGCGGGACTAGCGGTCACAATGAGCAGTTCTTC
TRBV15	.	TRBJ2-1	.	CATSRLGTYNEQFF	TGTGCCACCAGCCGACTAGGGACTTACAATGAGCAGTTCTTC
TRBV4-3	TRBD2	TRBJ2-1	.	CASSQSPSGRAYNKQFF	TGCGCCAGCAGCCAGTCCCCTAGCGGGAGGGCCTACAATAAGCAGTTCTTC
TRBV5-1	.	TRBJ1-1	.	CASSLREGNTEAFF	TGCGCCAGCAGCTTGCGCGAGGGCAACACTGAAGCTTTCTTT
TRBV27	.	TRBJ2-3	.	CASRLFRQSTDTQYF	TGTGCCAGCAGATTATTTCGACAGTCCACAGATACGCAGTATTTT
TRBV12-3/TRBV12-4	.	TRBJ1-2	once	CASIEQLNYGYTF	TGTGCCAGCATCGAACAGTTAAACTATGGCTACACCTTC
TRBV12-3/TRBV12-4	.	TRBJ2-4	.	CASTQANIQYF	TGTGCCAGCACCCAGGCTAACATTCAGTACTTC
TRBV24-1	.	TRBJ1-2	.	CATSLPGRWGYTF	TGTGCCACCAGTCTCCCGGGGCGGTGGGGCTACACCTTC
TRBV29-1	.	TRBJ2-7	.	CSVVASWNGEQYF	TGCAGCGTTGTAGCTAGCTGGAATGGCGAGCAGTACTTC
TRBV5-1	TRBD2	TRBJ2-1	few	CASSLVAGVSNEQFF	TGCGCCAGCAGCTTGGTAGCGGGAGTAAGTAATGAGCAGTTCTTC
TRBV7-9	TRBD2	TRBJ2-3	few	CASSFRLAGAIDTQYF	TGTGCCAGCAGCTTCCGGCTAGCGGGAGCCATCGATACGCAGTATTTT
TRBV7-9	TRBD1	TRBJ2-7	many	CASSKTAGTGGLKGSYEQYF	TGTGCCAGCAGCAAAACGGCCGGGACAGGGGGCCTAAAAGGATCCTACGAGCAGTACTTC
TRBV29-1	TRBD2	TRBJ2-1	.	CSVPSGGHNEQFF	TGCAGCGTCCCTAGCGGGGGACACAATGAGCAGTTCTTC
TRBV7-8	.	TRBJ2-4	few	CASSFSRKNIQYF	TGTGCCAGCAGCTTCTCCAGGAAAAACATTCAGTACTTC
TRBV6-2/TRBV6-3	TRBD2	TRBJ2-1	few	CASSYSRLAGNNEQFF	TGTGCCAGCAGTTACTCGAGGCTAGCGGGAAATAATGAGCAGTTCTTC
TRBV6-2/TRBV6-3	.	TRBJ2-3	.	CASSSPPQGTTADTQYF	TGTGCCAGCAGTTCCCCTCCCCAGGGGACCACCGCAGATACGCAGTATTTT
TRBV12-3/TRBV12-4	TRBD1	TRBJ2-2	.	CASTWDRATGELFF	TGTGCCAGCACCTGGGACAGGGCCACCGGGGAGCTGTTTTTT
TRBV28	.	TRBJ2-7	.	CASTDPVSYEQYF	TGTGCCAGCACGGACCCGGTATCCTACGAGCAGTACTTC
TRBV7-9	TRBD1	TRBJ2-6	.	CASRWGQNSGANVLTF	TGTGCCAGCAGGTGGGGACAGAACTCTGGGGCCAACGTCCTGACTTTC
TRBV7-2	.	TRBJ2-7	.	CASNLQETAYNEQYF	TGTGCCAGCAACTTACAGGAGACGGCCTACAATGAGCAGTACTTC
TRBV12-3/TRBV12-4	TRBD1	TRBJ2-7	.	CASSFGPTGYPPYEQYF	TGTGCCAGCAGTTTTGGTCCGACAGGGTACCCGCCCTACGAGCAGTACTTC
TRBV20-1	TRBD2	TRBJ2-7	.	CSAKTSRSSEQYF	TGCAGTGCTAAGACTAGCAGGAGTAGCGAGCAGTACTTC